These 32 T cell receptor beta chains were sequenced from one sample in a study of cytomegalovirus exposure and HLA in healthy donors. In the PCR, 60 Vbeta and 13 Jbeta primers were used. This table comes from immunoSEQ multiplex PCR, and its TCRdb copy is limited to in-frame clones, with some not included. The table shows some 130,000 clones, with 60% to 80% occurring only once. The sequenced material came from PBMCs. Receptors originate from a female donor in good health and CMV-seronegative.

This clone occurred a few times. The chain employs TRBV6-5 and TRBJ2-1; 11 bases map to TRBD1. CDR1 and CDR2 (germline): MNHEY, SVGAGI. J lost 9 bases, V lost 3 bases, and 10 bases had no gene match. CDR3 size: 16 residues. This chain's CDR3 is CASSYPGQGASVEQFF. The CDR3 nucleotides read TGTGCCAGCAGTTATCCCGGACAGGGGGCCTCGGTTGAGCAGTTCTTC.

This chain connects TRBV21-1 to TRBJ1-2; the table's D call of TRBD1 was not tested on the DNA. TRBV21-1 is a known pseudogene. CDR3 length: 15 amino acids. The CDR3 loop reads CASSRRDRAKYGYTF. For the CDR3, the DNA is TGTGCCAGCAGCCGAAGAGACAGGGCGAAGTATGGCTACACCTTC.

The chain carries TRBV15 and TRBJ2-1, with D possibly matching TRBD1 (6 bases). V gave up 0 bases and J gave up 9 bases, with 18 bases separating them. The CDR3 has 16 amino acids. Germline CDR1 reads LNHNV; CDR2 reads YYDKDF (reference sequence). The CDR3 protein is CATSRDGGQLVVEQFF. CDR3 DNA: TGTGCCACCAGCAGAGATGGAGGACAGTTGGTGGTTGAGCAGTTCTTC.

The chain employs TRBV5-1 and TRBJ1-2, with D maybe TRBD1 (5 bases). The CDR3 length is 13 residues. The germline V gene encodes CDR1 SGHRS and CDR2 YFSETQ. With 5 bases removed from V and 6 bases from J, the gap between germline ends came to 14 bases. The CDR3 region has the DNA TGCGCCAGCAGACCTGGGTGGGGGGATGGCTACACCTTC. Translation: CASRPGWGDGYTF.

The gene calls are TRBV9 and TRBJ2-2, with D maybe TRBD1 (6 bases). Germline V gives CDR1 SGDLS, CDR2 YYNGEE. This CDR3 is built from 15 residues. V shed 3 bases and J shed 0 bases, with 9 bases lying between them. This CDR3 reads CASSEGVPNTGELFF. The CDR3 nucleotides read TGTGCCAGCAGCGAGGGGGTTCCGAACACCGGGGAGCTGTTTTTT. The whole variable domain, remainder taken from reference TRBV9 and TRBJ2-2, is DSGVTQTPKHLITATGQRVTLRCSPRSGDLSVYWYQQSLDQGLQFLIQYYNGEERAKGNILERFSAQQFPDLHSELNLSSLELGDSALYFCASSEGVPNTGELFFGEGSRLTVL.

This chain joins TRBV27 and TRBJ1-1; maybe TRBD1 (6 bases). This CDR3 region has 15 residues. V shed 3 bases and J shed 2 bases, with 13 bases lying between them. Germline V CDR1 and CDR2: MNHEY, SMNVEV (reference sequence). The CDR3 region is CASSFTGWDNTEAFF. The CDR3 nucleotides read TGTGCCAGCAGTTTTACAGGGTGGGATAACACTGAAGCTTTCTTT.

The V and J genes are TRBV29-1 and TRBJ2-5; 9 positions agree with TRBD2. Trimming at V came to 6 bases and at J to 4 bases, leaving 9 bases not matched to a gene. This CDR3 is built from 14 residues. Germline assignment: CDR1 SQVTM and CDR2 ANQGSEA. CDR3: CSVVMGGRGETQYF. The CDR3 region has the DNA TGCAGCGTGGTGATGGGCGGGAGGGGAGAGACCCAGTACTTC.

This chain links TRBV9 with TRBJ2-1, with TRBD2 as a possible D gene (6 bases). This CDR3 is built from 15 residues. Germline CDR1 is SGDLS and CDR2 is YYNGEE. The germline V and J ends were trimmed by 3 bases and 9 bases, with 19 bases remaining between them. The CDR3 sequence: CASSAGTPQGGEQFF. The DNA of the CDR3 is TGTGCCAGCAGCGCCGGGACTCCTCAAGGAGGTGAGCAGTTCTTC.

CDR3 in amino acids: CSASGLYEQYF. The CDR3 bases are TGCAGTGCTAGTGGTCTCTACGAGCAGTACTTC. The chain recombines TRBV20-1 with TRBJ2-5; D is undetermined. Gene TRBJ2-7 matches the end of the DNA better, so the J call may be wrong. The length of the CDR3 is 11 residues. The germline V gene has CDR1 DFQATT and CDR2 SNEGSKA (reference sequence).

The chain recombines TRBV6-1 with TRBJ2-7, with 9 bases aligning to TRBD2. The V and J ends lost 5 bases and 6 bases, in that order; junction bases with no gene match: 5. This CDR3 is built from 13 residues. Germline V lookup: CDR1 MNHNS, CDR2 SASEGT. The CDR3 spells CASSLAGAFEQYF. The CDR3 DNA is TGTGCCAGCAGTTTAGCGGGAGCCTTCGAGCAGTACTTC.

The chain combines TRBV30 with TRBJ1-1; the D gene is possibly TRBD1 (5 bases). Trimming pared 6 bases from V and 8 bases from J, leaving 16 bases between. The germline gives CDR1 GTSNPN, CDR2 SVGIG (reference sequence). The CDR3 has 12 amino acids. The CDR3 DNA is TGTGCCTGTTCCCGGCAGGGTAGGGAAGCTTTCTTT. This encodes CACSRQGREAFF.

This clone was seen only a few times. The chain recombines TRBV2 with TRBJ2-7; the D gene is possibly TRBD1 (6 bases). The germline V gene has CDR1 SNHLY and CDR2 FYNNEI. V lost 5 bases and J 1 base, leaving 9 bases between the germline ends. This CDR3 has 13 residues. CDR3 sequence: CASSIGQSYEQYF. CDR3 DNA sequence: TGTGCCAGCAGTATTGGACAGTCCTACGAGCAGTACTTC. The whole variable domain, filled in from reference TRBV2 and TRBJ2-7, reads EPEVTQTPSHQVTQMGQEVILRCVPISNHLYFYWYRQILGQKVEFLVSFYNNEISEKSEIFDDQFSVERPDGSNFTLKIRSTKLEDSAMYFCASSIGQSYEQYFGPGTRLTVT.

The chain uses TRBV15 and TRBJ2-7, with a weak D call TRBD1 (5 bases). Germline V gene data show CDR1 as LNHNV and CDR2 as YYDKDF (reference sequence). The CDR3 is 14 amino acids. V lost 3 bases and J lost 0, with 9 bases in between. The CDR3 coding sequence is TGTGCCACCAGCAGCCGCGACAGCTCCTACGAGCAGTACTTC. It yields the protein CATSSRDSSYEQYF.

The chain employs TRBV6-1 and TRBJ2-7; 8 bases are a match to TRBD2. This CDR3 is 18 amino acids long. CDR1 MNHNS and CDR2 SASEGT come from the germline V gene. The V segment lost 3 bases and the J segment 0 bases; nucleotides outside the gene matches: 13. The CDR3, as DNA: TGTGCCAGCAGTGATCCCTCTCGGGGGGGAGGGAGCTCCTACGAGCAGTACTTC. It translates to CASSDPSRGGGSSYEQYF.

This rearrangement joins TRBV19 to TRBJ2-7; 10 bases map to TRBD1. Germline V gives CDR1 LNHDA, CDR2 SQIVND (reference sequence). J gave up 4 bases and V 0 bases, and 9 bases lay outside the gene matches. CDR3 length: 17 amino acids. CDR3 residues: CASSIDSGQGFRYEQYF. The DNA of the CDR3 is TGTGCCAGTAGTATAGATTCGGGACAGGGGTTTCGGTACGAGCAGTACTTC. The whole variable domain, filled in from reference TRBV19 and TRBJ2-7, reads DGGITQSPKYLFRKEGQNVTLSCEQNLNHDAMYWYRQDPGQGLRLIYYSQIVNDFQKGDIAEGYSVSREKKESFPLTVTSAQKNPTAFYLCASSIDSGQGFRYEQYFGPGTRLTVT.

The genes are TRBV30 and TRBJ2-1, with TRBD2 matching over 7 bases. This CDR3 spans 14 amino acids. J was trimmed by 10 bases and V by 0 bases; bases with no gene match: 9. Germline assignment: CDR1 GTSNPN and CDR2 SVGIG (reference sequence). CDR3 residues: CAWSVGLAEGEQFF. The CDR3 DNA follows: TGTGCCTGGAGTGTAGGGCTAGCGGAGGGGGAGCAGTTCTTC.

The rearrangement links TRBV13 to TRBJ2-1; D gene uncertain. The CDR3 has 13 residues. Trimming shortened V by 0 bases and J by 5 bases, and 5 bases separated the two germline ends. Germline V gene sequence: CDR1 PRHDT, CDR2 FYEKMQ (reference sequence). The CDR3 DNA follows: TGTGCCAGCAGCTTAGGTGGCCACAATGAGCAGTTCTTC. This gives the protein CASSLGGHNEQFF.

CDR3 sequence: CAISESGGSSNQPQHF. CDR3 DNA: TGTGCCATCAGTGAGTCGGGAGGAAGCAGCAATCAGCCCCAGCATTTT. The rearrangement uses TRBV10-3 and TRBJ1-5; the D is unclear. Trimming shortened V by 0 bases and J by 1 base, and 10 bases separated the two germline ends. The CDR3 sequence is 16 residues long. CDR1 is ENHRY and CDR2 is SYGVKD in the germline V gene.

CDR3 DNA sequence: TGTGCCAGCTCAAACTCTGGGGCCAACGTCCTGACTTTC. Encoded protein: CASSNSGANVLTF. The genes are TRBV9 and TRBJ2-6; D unresolved. The CDR3 has 13 residues. In germline, CDR1 is SGDLS, CDR2 YYNGEE. Deletions cut 7 bases from V and 0 bases from J, with 5 bases between. The entire variable domain, with the rest obtained from reference TRBV9 and TRBJ2-6, is as follows: DSGVTQTPKHLITATGQRVTLRCSPRSGDLSVYWYQQSLDQGLQFLIQYYNGEERAKGNILERFSAQQFPDLHSELNLSSLELGDSALYFCASSNSGANVLTFGAGSRLTVL.

The chain uses TRBV19 and TRBJ2-3; possible D gene TRBD1, 6 bases. The V and J ends lost 6 bases and 5 bases respectively, with 9 bases between them. CDR1 and CDR2 (germline): LNHDA, SQIVND (reference sequence). The CDR3 extends over 12 amino acids. CDR3 region: CASSQGLDTQYF. The CDR3 nucleotides read TGTGCCAGTAGCCAGGGGCTAGATACGCAGTATTTT.

The table lists this clone with a count of one. The J gene is TRBJ1-1, the V gene TRBV9; 11 nucleotides line up with TRBD1. The CDR3 has 16 amino acids. Trimming removed 4 bases from V and 4 bases from J; junction bases left unmatched: 9. Germline values: CDR1 SGDLS, CDR2 YYNGEE. The CDR3 protein is CASSPTPGTGGTEAFF. CDR3 DNA: TGTGCCAGCAGCCCAACCCCCGGGACAGGGGGCACTGAAGCTTTCTTT.

This clone has a handful of counts. The J gene is TRBJ1-1, the V gene TRBV7-3, with TRBD1 as a possible D gene (6 bases). Trimming took 0 bases from V and 2 from J, leaving 10 bases between them. The CDR3 contains 15 residues. Germline V lookup: CDR1 SGHTA, CDR2 FQGTGA. The CDR3 is CASSLTTGINTEAFF. The CDR3 nucleotides read TGTGCCAGCAGCTTAACTACAGGGATCAACACTGAAGCTTTCTTT.

This chain joins TRBV30 and TRBJ1-1; D is possibly TRBD1 (5 bases). V was pared by 0 bases and J by 1 base, with 6 bases between. Germline V gene data show CDR1 as GTSNPN and CDR2 as SVGIG (reference sequence). The CDR3 totals 13 residues. This CDR3 is CAWSVQGNTEAFF. In DNA, the CDR3 is TGTGCCTGGAGTGTGCAGGGGAACACTGAAGCTTTCTTT. The whole variable domain, remainder taken from reference TRBV30 and TRBJ1-1, is SQTIHQWPATLVQPVGSPLSLECTVEGTSNPNLYWYRQAAGRGLQLLFYSVGIGQISSEVPQNLSASRPQDRQFILSSKKLLLSDSGFYLCAWSVQGNTEAFFGQGTRLTVV.

J is TRBJ2-2 and V is TRBV6-1; TRBD1 is a possible D gene (5 bases). Trimming pared 3 bases from V and 7 bases from J, leaving 12 bases between. Germline loops: CDR1 MNHNS, CDR2 SASEGT. This CDR3 comprises 14 residues. The CDR3 is CASSEGREVGELFF. CDR3 nucleotide sequence: TGTGCCAGCAGTGAGGGCAGGGAAGTCGGGGAGCTGTTTTTT.

The rearrangement links TRBV4-2 to TRBJ2-5; 15 bases are a match to TRBD2. The CDR3 has 15 amino acids. V lost 7 bases and J lost 6; bases outside the gene matches: 6. CDR1 and CDR2 from the germline V gene are LGHNA and YNFKEQ. DNA of the CDR3: TGTGCCAGCACCCTAGGGACTAGCGGGAGGCAGACCCAGTACTTC. It encodes CASTLGTSGRQTQYF.

The chain recombines TRBV4-3 with TRBJ2-1; TRBD2 aligns across 8 bases. This CDR3 has 18 residues. V shed 0 bases, J shed 12 bases, and the junction held 19 bases outside the gene matches. In germline, CDR1 is LGHNA, CDR2 YSLEER. The CDR3 sequence: CASSQEYRVSSGPIRQFF. CDR3 nucleotides: TGCGCCAGCAGCCAAGAGTATCGGGTGTCTAGCGGGCCTATTAGGCAGTTCTTC.

The CDR3 sequence is CSVEAGGEQYF. CDR3 bases: TGCAGCGTTGAGGCAGGGGGCGAGCAGTACTTC. This rearrangement joins TRBV29-1 to TRBJ2-7; 7 nucleotides agree with TRBD1. V was clipped by 3 bases and J by 6 bases; unmatched bases: 2. The CDR3 has 11 amino acids. Germline V gives CDR1 SQVTM, CDR2 ANQGSEA.

This clone occurred once. This chain uses TRBV7-9 with TRBJ2-1, with D tentatively TRBD2 (5 bases). Germline-derived CDR1 and CDR2 are SEHNR and FQNEAQ (reference sequence). This CDR3 is built from 14 residues. The V gene lost 1 base and the J gene lost 7 bases, with 11 bases spanning the gap. In DNA form, the CDR3 reads TGTGCCAGCAGCTTAGGGAGGAGCCGGAATGAGCAGTTCTTC. Amino acid sequence: CASSLGRSRNEQFF.

This chain joins TRBV19 and TRBJ2-7, with 9 bases aligning to TRBD1. Germline assignment: CDR1 LNHDA and CDR2 SQIVND (reference sequence). After removal of 5 bases from V and 0 bases from J, the junction contained 5 bases not matched to a gene. The CDR3 is 15 amino acids. CDR3 residues: CASSPLTGGSYEQYF. Here the CDR3 DNA reads TGTGCCAGTAGTCCTCTGACAGGGGGCTCCTACGAGCAGTACTTC. The full variable domain, its missing parts supplied by reference TRBV19 and TRBJ2-7, is DGGITQSPKYLFRKEGQNVTLSCEQNLNHDAMYWYRQDPGQGLRLIYYSQIVNDFQKGDIAEGYSVSREKKESFPLTVTSAQKNPTAFYLCASSPLTGGSYEQYFGPGTRLTVT.

This clone occurred once. The CDR3 spells CASSLGLTGGGYGYTF. DNA of the CDR3: TGTGCCAGCAGCTTAGGTCTGACAGGGGGCGGCTATGGCTACACCTTC. The chain employs TRBV11-2 and TRBJ1-2; 10 bases are a match to TRBD1. The length of the CDR3 is 16 residues. V was clipped by 1 base and J by 4 bases; unmatched bases: 6. Germline V CDR1 and CDR2: SGHAT, FQNNGV.

V gene TRBV11-1 combines with J gene TRBJ2-5; D is perhaps TRBD2 (6 bases). The CDR3 runs 15 residues. V gave up 0 bases and J gave up 4 bases, with 12 bases separating them. The germline V gene has CDR1 SGHAT and CDR2 FQDESV (reference sequence). CDR3 in DNA: TGTGCCAGCAGCTTAGCGCATCAGGGAGGAGAGACCCAGTACTTC. It translates to CASSLAHQGGETQYF.

This chain links TRBV28 with TRBJ1-4; 11 bases agree with TRBD1. CDR3 length equals 13 residues. Germline-derived CDR1 and CDR2 are MDHEN and SYDVKM. V lost 7 bases, J lost 6 bases, and 1 base stayed unmatched. As DNA, the CDR3 is TGTGCCAGCATGGGACAGGGGGATGAAAAACTGTTTTTT. This codes for CASMGQGDEKLFF.